A selection of T cell receptor beta chains follows, all from one sample in a study of blood T cell repertoires in COVID-19. Here immunoSEQ multiplex PCR was the method, and the copy in TCRdb shows in-frame clones only, minus some. The repertoire holds a few hundred thousand clones, approximately 90% seen once, with more than 2% in the top ten. Sample: peripheral blood. These receptors all stem from a man between 18 and 29 years old with active or convalescent COVID-19. CDR3s include the opening cysteine and the closing phenylalanine or tryptophan. A D gene is named only where the DNA matches it firmly. The size entry is marked missing in some rows and otherwise reads once, few, many or a size class.

v_call,j_call,d_call,clone_size,cdr3_nt,cdr3_aa
TRBV7-2,TRBJ1-2,.,once,TGTGCCAGCAGCTTAGACGCGGGAATCTATGGCTACACCTTC,CASSLDAGIYGYTF
TRBV12-5,TRBJ1-2,TRBD1,.,TGTGCTAGTGGCATGGACAGGGGGCCGAACTATGGCTACACCTTC,CASGMDRGPNYGYTF
TRBV12-3/TRBV12-4,TRBJ1-1,.,.,TGTGCCAGCAGTTTTAGGAGGAACACTGAAGCTTTCTTT,CASSFRRNTEAFF
TRBV5-4,TRBJ2-3,.,once,TGTGCCAGCAGCCATGTGGCGGGGTTTAGCACAGATACGCAGTATTTT,CASSHVAGFSTDTQYF
TRBV2,TRBJ2-2,.,.,TGTGCCAGCAGTCCCGCTCCGTTTGAGGCGAACACCGGGGAGCTGTTTTTT,CASSPAPFEANTGELFF
TRBV5-4,TRBJ2-5,TRBD2,.,TGTGCCAGCAGTCGGAGACTAGCGGGGGAGGAGACCCAGTACTTC,CASSRRLAGEETQYF
TRBV7-8,TRBJ2-5,TRBD2,.,TGTGCCAGCAGCTTAGTTAGCGGGGGGGTACAAGAGACCCAGTACTTC,CASSLVSGGVQETQYF
TRBV2,TRBJ1-5,.,.,TGTGCCAGCAGTGAGCGGTACAATCAGCCCCAGCATTTT,CASSERYNQPQHF
TRBV2,TRBJ1-2,.,.,TGTGCCAGCAGTGATAGTCCAATGATGTATGGCTACACCTTC,CASSDSPMMYGYTF
TRBV7-8,TRBJ2-1,.,.,TGTGCCAGCAGCCGCGGGACCATAGACGCGGGAGAGCAGTTCTTC,CASSRGTIDAGEQFF